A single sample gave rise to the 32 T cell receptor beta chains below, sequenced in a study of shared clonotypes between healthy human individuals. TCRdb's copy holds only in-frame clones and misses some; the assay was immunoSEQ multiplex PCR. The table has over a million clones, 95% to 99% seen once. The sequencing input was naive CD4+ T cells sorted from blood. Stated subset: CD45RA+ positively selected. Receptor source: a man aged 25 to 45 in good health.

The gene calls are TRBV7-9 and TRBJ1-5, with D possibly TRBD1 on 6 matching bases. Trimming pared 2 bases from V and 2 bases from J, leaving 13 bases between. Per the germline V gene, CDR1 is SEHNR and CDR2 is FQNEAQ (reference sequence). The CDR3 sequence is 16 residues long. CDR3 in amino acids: CASSLFARGGNQPQHF. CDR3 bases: TGTGCCAGCAGCTTATTCGCTAGGGGGGGCAATCAGCCCCAGCATTTT.

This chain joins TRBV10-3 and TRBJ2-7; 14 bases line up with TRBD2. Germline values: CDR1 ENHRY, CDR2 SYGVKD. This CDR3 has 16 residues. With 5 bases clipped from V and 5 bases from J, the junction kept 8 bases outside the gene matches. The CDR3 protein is CAISPGLAGVNHEQYF. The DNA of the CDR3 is TGTGCCATCAGTCCGGGACTAGCGGGAGTCAACCACGAGCAGTACTTC.

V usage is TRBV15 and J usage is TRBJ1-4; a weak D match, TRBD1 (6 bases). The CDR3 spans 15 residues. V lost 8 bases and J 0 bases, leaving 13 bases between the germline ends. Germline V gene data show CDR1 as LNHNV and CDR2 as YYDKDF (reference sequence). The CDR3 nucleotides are TGTGCCACCCGGACTGGGGGCGCAACTAATGAAAAACTGTTTTTT. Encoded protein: CATRTGGATNEKLFF.

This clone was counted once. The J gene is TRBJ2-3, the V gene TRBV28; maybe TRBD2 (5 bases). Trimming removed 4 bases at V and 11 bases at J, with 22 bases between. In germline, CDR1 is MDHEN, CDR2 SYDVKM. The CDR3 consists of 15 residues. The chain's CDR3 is CASSSTGPGKLQQYF. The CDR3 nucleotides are TGTGCCAGCAGTTCCACCGGGCCGGGGAAATTGCAGCAGTATTTT.

This CDR3 is CASSTLTGAAGELFF. CDR3 coding DNA: TGCGCCAGCAGCACCCTGACAGGGGCGGCCGGGGAGCTGTTTTTT. The gene calls are TRBV4-3 and TRBJ2-2; 8 bases fit TRBD1. The CDR3 length is 15 residues. J gave up 6 bases and V 5 bases, and 8 bases lay outside the gene matches. Germline V gives CDR1 LGHNA, CDR2 YSLEER.

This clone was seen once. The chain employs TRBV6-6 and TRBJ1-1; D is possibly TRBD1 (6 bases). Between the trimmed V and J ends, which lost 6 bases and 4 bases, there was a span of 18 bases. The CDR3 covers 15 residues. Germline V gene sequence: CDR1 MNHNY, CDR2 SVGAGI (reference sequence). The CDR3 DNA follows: TGTGCCAGCAGCCAAGGGACACCTATTGGCACTGAAGCTTTCTTT. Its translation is CASSQGTPIGTEAFF.

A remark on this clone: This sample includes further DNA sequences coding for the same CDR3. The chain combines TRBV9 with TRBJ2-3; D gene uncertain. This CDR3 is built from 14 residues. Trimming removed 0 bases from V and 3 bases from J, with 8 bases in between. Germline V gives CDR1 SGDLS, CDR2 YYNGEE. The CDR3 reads CASSVVSRTDTQYF. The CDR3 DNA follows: TGTGCCAGCAGCGTAGTGTCTAGAACAGATACGCAGTATTTT.

In DNA form, the CDR3 reads TGTGCCAGCAGCCCGCCCAGCAGCGGGAGTGGGTACAATGAGCAGTTCTTC. It encodes CASSPPSSGSGYNEQFF. The rearrangement uses TRBV5-6 and TRBJ2-1; 8 nucleotides agree with TRBD2. Germline CDR1 and CDR2: SGHDT and YYEEEE. The CDR3 totals 17 residues. Trimming at V came to 4 bases and at J to 4 bases, leaving 13 bases not matched to a gene.

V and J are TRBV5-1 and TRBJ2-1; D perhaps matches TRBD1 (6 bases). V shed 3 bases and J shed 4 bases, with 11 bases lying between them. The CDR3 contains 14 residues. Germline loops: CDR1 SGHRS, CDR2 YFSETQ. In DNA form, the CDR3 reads TGCGCCAGCAGCTCGGACAGTGGGTACAATGAGCAGTTCTTC. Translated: CASSSDSGYNEQFF.

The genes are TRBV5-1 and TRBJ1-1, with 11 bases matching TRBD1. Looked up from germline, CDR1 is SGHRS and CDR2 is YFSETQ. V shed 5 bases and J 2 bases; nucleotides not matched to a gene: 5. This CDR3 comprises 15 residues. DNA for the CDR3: TGCGCCAGCAGGCGTGGGACAGGGGGTAACACTGAAGCTTTCTTT. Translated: CASRRGTGGNTEAFF.

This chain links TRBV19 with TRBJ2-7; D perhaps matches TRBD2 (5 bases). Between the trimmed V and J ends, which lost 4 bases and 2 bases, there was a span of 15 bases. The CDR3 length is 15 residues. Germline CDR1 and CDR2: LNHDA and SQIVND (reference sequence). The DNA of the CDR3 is TGTGCCAGTAGTAACGGACTTCTAAATCCCTACGAGCAGTACTTC. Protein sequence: CASSNGLLNPYEQYF.

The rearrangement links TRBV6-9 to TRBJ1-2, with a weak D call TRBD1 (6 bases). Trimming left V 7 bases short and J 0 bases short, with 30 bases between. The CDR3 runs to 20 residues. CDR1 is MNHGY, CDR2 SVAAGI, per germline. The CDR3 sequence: CASKPTKDRRPGRANYGYTF. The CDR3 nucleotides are TGTGCCAGCAAACCTACTAAGGACAGAAGACCAGGTCGGGCTAACTATGGCTACACCTTC.

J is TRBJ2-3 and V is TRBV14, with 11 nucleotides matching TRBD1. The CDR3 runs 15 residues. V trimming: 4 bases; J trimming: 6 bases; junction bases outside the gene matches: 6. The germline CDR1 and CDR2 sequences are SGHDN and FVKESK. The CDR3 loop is CASSLRTGGGDTQYF. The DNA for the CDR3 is TGTGCCAGCAGCCTACGGACAGGGGGCGGTGATACGCAGTATTTT.

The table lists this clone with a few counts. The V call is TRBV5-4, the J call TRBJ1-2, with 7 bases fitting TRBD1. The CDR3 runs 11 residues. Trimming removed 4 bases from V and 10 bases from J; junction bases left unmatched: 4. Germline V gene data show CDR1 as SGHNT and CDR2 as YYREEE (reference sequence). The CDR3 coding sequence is TGTGCCAGCAGCCTGGGACAGAACTACACCTTC. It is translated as CASSLGQNYTF.

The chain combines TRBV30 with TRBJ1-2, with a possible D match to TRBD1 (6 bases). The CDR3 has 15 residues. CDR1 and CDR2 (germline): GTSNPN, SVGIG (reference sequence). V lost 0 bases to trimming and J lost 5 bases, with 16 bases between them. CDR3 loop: CAWSVRAGEGYGYTF. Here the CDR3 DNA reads TGTGCCTGGAGTGTTAGGGCAGGGGAGGGGTATGGCTACACCTTC.

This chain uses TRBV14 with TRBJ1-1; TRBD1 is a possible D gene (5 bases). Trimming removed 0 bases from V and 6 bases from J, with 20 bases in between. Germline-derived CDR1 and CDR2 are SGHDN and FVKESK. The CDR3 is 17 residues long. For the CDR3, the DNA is TGTGCCAGCAGCCAAGAACGCAGGCTGGCAGGGATAGCTGAAGCTTTCTTT. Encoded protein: CASSQERRLAGIAEAFF. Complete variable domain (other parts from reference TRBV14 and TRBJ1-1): EAGVTQFPSHSVIEKGQTVTLRCDPISGHDNLYWYRRVMGKEIKFLLHFVKESKQDESGMPNNRFLAERTGGTYSTLKVQPAELEDSGVYFCASSQERRLAGIAEAFFGQGTRLTVV.

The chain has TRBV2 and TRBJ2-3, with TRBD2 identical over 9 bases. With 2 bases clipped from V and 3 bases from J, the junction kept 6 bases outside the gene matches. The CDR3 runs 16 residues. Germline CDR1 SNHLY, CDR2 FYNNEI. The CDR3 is CASSEQGLAGTDTQYF. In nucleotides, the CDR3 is TGTGCCAGCAGTGAACAAGGGCTAGCGGGGACAGATACGCAGTATTTT.

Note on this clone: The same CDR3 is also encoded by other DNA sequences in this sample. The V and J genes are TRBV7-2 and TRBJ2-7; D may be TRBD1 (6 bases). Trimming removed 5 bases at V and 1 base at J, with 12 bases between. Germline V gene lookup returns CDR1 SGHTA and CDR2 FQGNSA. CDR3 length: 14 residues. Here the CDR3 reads CASSPQGSSYEQYF. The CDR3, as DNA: TGTGCCAGCAGCCCACAGGGTTCATCCTACGAGCAGTACTTC.

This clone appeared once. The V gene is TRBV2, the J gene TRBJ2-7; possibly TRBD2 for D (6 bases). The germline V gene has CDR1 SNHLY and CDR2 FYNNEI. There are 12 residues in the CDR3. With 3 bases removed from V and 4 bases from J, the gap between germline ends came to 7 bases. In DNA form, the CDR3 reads TGTGCCAGCAGTGATAGCGGATACGAGCAGTACTTC. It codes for CASSDSGYEQYF.

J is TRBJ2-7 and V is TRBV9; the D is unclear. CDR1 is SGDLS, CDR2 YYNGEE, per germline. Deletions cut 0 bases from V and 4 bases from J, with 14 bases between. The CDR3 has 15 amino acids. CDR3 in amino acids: CASSVDVLSSYEQYF. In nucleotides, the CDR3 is TGTGCCAGCAGCGTAGATGTTCTGAGTTCGTACGAGCAGTACTTC. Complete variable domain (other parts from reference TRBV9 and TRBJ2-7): DSGVTQTPKHLITATGQRVTLRCSPRSGDLSVYWYQQSLDQGLQFLIQYYNGEERAKGNILERFSAQQFPDLHSELNLSSLELGDSALYFCASSVDVLSSYEQYFGPGTRLTVT.

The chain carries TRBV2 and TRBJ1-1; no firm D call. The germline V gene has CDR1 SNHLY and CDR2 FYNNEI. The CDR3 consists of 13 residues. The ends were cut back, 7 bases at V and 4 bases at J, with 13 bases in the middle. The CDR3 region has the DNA TGTGCCAGCACTTCGGGGATCTTCACTGAAGCTTTCTTT. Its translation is CASTSGIFTEAFF.

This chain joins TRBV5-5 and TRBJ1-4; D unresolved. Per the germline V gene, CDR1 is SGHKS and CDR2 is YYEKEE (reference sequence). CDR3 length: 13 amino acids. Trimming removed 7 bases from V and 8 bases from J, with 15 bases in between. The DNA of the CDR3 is TGTGCCAGCGACCTCGGGCGAGGGGAAAAACTGTTTTTT. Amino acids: CASDLGRGEKLFF. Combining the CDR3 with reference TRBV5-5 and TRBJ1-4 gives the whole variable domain DAGVTQSPTHLIKTRGQQVTLRCSPISGHKSVSWYQQVLGQGPQFIFQYYEKEERGRGNFPDRFSARQFPNYSSELNVNALLLGDSALYLCASDLGRGEKLFFGSGTQLSVL.

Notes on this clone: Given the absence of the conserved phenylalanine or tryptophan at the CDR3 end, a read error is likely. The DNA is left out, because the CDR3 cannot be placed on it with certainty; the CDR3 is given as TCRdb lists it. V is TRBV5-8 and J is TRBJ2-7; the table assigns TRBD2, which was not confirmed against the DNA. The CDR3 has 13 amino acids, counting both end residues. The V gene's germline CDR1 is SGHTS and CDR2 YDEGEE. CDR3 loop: CASSWGASGRVYL.

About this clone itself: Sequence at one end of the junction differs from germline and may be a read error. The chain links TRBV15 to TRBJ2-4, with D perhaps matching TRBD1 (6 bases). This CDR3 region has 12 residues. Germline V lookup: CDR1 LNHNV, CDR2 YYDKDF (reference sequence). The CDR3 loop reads CATSSTAGTTDF. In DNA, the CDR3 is TGTGCCACCAGCAGTACAGCCGGGACAACGGACTTC.

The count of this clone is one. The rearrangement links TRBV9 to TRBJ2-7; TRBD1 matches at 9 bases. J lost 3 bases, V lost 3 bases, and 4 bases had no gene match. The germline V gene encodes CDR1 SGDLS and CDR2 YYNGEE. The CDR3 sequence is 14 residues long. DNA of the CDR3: TGTGCCAGCAGCGAGGGACAGGGTATCTACGAGCAGTACTTC. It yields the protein CASSEGQGIYEQYF. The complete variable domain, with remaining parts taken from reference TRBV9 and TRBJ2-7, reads DSGVTQTPKHLITATGQRVTLRCSPRSGDLSVYWYQQSLDQGLQFLIQYYNGEERAKGNILERFSAQQFPDLHSELNLSSLELGDSALYFCASSEGQGIYEQYFGPGTRLTVT.

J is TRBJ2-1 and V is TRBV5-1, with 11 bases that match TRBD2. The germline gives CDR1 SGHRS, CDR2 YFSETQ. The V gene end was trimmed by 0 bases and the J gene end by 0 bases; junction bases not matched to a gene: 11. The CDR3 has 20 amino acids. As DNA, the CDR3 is TGCGCCAGCAGCTTGGTCCTAGGGACTAGCGGTAGCAACTCCTACAATGAGCAGTTCTTC. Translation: CASSLVLGTSGSNSYNEQFF.

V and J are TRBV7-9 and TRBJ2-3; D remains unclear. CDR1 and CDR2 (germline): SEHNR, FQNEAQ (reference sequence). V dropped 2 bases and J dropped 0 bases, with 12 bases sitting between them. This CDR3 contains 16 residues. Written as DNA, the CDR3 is TGTGCCAGCAGCTTATCTGAGGCAGCTAGCACAGATACGCAGTATTTT. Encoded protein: CASSLSEAASTDTQYF.

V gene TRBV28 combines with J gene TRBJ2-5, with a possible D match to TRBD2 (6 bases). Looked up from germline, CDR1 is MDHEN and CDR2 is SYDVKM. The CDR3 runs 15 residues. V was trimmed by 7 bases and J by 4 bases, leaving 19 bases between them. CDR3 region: CASTRTSSGLETQYF. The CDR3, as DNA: TGTGCCAGCACCCGAACTAGCAGTGGATTAGAGACCCAGTACTTC.

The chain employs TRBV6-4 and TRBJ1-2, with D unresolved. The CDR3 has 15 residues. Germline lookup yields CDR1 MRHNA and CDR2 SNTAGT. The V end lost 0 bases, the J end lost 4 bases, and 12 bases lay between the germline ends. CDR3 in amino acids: CASSDSGNRGYGYTF. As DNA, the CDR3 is TGTGCCAGCAGTGACTCTGGGAATCGGGGCTATGGCTACACCTTC.

The CDR3 DNA is TGCGCCAGCAGCTTGGGCGGGACAGCCTCCTACGAGCAGTACTTC. Translated: CASSLGGTASYEQYF. This sequence joins TRBV5-1 and TRBJ2-7, with D possibly TRBD1 on 7 matching bases. V was cut by 0 bases and J by 0 bases, with 10 bases left in between. CDR1 and CDR2 (germline): SGHRS, YFSETQ. CDR3 length: 15 amino acids.

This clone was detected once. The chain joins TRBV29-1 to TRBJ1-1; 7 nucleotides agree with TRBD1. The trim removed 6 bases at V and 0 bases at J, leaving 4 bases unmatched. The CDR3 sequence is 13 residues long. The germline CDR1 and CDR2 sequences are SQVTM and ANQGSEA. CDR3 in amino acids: CSVATGLNTEAFF. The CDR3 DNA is TGCAGCGTCGCGACAGGGTTGAACACTGAAGCTTTCTTT.

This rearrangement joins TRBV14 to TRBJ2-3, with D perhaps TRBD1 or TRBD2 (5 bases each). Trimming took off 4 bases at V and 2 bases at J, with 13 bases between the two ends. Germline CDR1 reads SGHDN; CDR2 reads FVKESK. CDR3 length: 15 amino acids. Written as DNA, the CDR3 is TGTGCCAGCAGCCTGGGACCCTTTTTCACAGATACGCAGTATTTT. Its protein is CASSLGPFFTDTQYF.